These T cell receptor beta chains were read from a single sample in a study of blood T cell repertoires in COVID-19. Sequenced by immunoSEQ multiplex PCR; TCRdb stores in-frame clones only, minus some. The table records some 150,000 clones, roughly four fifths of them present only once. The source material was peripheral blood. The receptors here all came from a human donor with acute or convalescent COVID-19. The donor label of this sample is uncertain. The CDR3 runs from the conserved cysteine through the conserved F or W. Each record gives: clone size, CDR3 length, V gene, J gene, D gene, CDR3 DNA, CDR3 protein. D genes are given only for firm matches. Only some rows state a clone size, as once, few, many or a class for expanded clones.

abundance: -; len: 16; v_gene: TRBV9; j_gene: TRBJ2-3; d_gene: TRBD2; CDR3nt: TGTGCCAGCAGCGTAAATAGCGGGGGGGCGATAGATACGCAGTATTTT; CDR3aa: CASSVNSGGAIDTQYF
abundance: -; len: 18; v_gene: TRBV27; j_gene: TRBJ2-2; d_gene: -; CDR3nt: TGTGCCAGCAACCTGTCCCGGGACAAGGTTCAGAACACCGGGGAGCTGTTTTTT; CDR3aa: CASNLSRDKVQNTGELFF
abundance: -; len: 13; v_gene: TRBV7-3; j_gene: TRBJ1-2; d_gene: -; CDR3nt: TGTGCCAGCAGCCCCGGATCACAGGGAGGCTACACCTTC; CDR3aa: CASSPGSQGGYTF
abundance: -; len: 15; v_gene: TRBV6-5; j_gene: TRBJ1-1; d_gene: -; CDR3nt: TGTGCCAGCAGTTACTCTCTGGGGGCGAACACTGAAGCTTTCTTT; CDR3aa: CASSYSLGANTEAFF
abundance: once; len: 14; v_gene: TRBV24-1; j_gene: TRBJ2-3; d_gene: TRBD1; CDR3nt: TGTGCCACCAGGGGACAGGGATCCACAGATACGCAGTATTTT; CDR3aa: CATRGQGSTDTQYF
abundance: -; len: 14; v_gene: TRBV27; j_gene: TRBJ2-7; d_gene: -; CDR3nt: TGTGCCAGCAGGTCCTCAGGTTACCCCTACGAGCAGTACTTC; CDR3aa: CASRSSGYPYEQYF
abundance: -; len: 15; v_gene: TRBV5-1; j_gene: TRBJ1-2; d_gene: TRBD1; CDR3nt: TGCGCCAGCAAACCCCAGGGGGTAGGGAGCTATGGCTACACCTTC; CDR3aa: CASKPQGVGSYGYTF
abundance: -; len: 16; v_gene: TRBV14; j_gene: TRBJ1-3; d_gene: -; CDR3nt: TGTGCCAGCAGCCCTCAAGGAGGGGTCTCTGGAAACACCATATATTTT; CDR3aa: CASSPQGGVSGNTIYF
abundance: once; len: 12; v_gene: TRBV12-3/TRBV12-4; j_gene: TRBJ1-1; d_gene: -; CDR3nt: TGTGCCAGCAGTCCCCGGGGGGCTGGAGCTTTCTTT; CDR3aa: CASSPRGAGAFF
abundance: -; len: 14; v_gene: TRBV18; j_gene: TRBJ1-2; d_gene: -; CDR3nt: TGTGCCAGCTCACCCGAGCCGTCGGGGGATGGCTACACCTTC; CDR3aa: CASSPEPSGDGYTF
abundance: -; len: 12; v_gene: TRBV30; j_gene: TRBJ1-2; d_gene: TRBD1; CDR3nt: TGTGCCTGGACCAACTCAGGGGGACAGCCCCGCTTC; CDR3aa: CAWTNSGGQPRF
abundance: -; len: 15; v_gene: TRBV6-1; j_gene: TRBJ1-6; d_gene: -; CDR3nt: TGTGCCAGCAGTGAAGTAGGGGGATATAATTCACCCCTCCACTTT; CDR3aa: CASSEVGGYNSPLHF
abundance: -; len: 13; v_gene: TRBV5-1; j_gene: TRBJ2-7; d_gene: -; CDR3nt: TGCGCCAGCAGCCTAGCAAGGTCCTACGAGCAGTACTTC; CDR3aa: CASSLARSYEQYF
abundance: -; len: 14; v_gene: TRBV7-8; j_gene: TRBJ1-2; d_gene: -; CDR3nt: TGTGCCAGCAGCTTAGCAGGGCCGGGAGATGGCTACACCTTC; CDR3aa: CASSLAGPGDGYTF
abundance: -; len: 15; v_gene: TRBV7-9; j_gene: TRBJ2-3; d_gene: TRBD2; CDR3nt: TGTGCCAGCAGCCCGCCGGGACTAGACACAGATACGCAGTATTTT; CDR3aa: CASSPPGLDTDTQYF
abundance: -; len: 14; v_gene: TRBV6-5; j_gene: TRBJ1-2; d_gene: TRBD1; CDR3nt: TGTGCCAGCAGCTCAGACAGGGGAGGCTATGGCTACACCTTC; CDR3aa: CASSSDRGGYGYTF
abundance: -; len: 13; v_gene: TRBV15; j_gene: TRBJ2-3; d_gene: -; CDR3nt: TGTGCCACCAGCAGAGATTCCGGGGATACGCAGTATTTT; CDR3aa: CATSRDSGDTQYF
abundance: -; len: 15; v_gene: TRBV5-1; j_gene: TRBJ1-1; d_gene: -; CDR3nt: TGCGCCAGCAGCTTGGCCCCTGGGAGAGGAACTGAAGCTTTCTTT; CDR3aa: CASSLAPGRGTEAFF
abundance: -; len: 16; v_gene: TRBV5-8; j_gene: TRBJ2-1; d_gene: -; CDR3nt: TGTGCCAGCAGCCTCGACAGGCTATCCTCCTACAATGAGCAGTTCTTC; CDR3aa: CASSLDRLSSYNEQFF
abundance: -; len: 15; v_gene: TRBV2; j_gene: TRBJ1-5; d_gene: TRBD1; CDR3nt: TGTGCCAGCAGACTACAGGGGTTGGGCAATCAGCCCCAGCATTTT; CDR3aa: CASRLQGLGNQPQHF
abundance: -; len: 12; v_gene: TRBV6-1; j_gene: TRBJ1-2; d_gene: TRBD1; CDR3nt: TGTGCCAGCAGGGAGACAGGGAAAGGCTACACCTTC; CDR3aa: CASRETGKGYTF
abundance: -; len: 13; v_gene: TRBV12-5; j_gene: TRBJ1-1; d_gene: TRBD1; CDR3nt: TGTGCTAGTGGGACAGGGACCTACACTGAAGCTTTCTTT; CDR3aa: CASGTGTYTEAFF
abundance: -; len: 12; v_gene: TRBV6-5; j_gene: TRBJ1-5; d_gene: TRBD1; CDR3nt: TGTGCCAGCCGGACAGGGGATCAGCCCCAGCATTTT; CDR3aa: CASRTGDQPQHF
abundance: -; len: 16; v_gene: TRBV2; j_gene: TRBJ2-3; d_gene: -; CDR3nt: TGTGCCAGCAGTGAATATGAGCGACCGAGCACAGATACGCAGTATTTT; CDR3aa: CASSEYERPSTDTQYF
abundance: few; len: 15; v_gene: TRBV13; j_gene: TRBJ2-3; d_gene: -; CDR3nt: TGTGCCAGCAGCTTAAGGCAGCGGGGCACAGATACGCAGTATTTT; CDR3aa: CASSLRQRGTDTQYF
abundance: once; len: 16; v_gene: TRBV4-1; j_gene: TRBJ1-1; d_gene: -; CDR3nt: TGCGCCAGCAGTCCCATCCGGGGGGCTTGGAACACTGAAGCTTTCTTT; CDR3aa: CASSPIRGAWNTEAFF
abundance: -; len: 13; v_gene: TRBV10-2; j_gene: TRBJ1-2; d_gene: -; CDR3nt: TGCGCCAGCAGTTTACTATCACAAGGTGGCTACACCTTC; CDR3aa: CASSLLSQGGYTF
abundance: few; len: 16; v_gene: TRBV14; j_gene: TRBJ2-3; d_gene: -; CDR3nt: TGTGCCAGCAGCCAAGACAAACACTACCCCCAGGGTCAGCTGTATTTT; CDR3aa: CASSQDKHYPQGQLYF
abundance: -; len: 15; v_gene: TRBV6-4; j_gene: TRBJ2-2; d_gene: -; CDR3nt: TGTGCCAGCAGTGACTCTAGCGGGAACACCGGGGAGCTGTTTTTT; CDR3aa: CASSDSSGNTGELFF